These 30 T cell receptor beta chains came from one sample sequenced in a study of spatial heterogeneity in lung cancer. Broader study findings: In tumors, expanded intratumoral alpha and beta TCR counts tracked mutation counts.

Time point given: sample taken at primary tumor resection. No antigen has been assigned to these receptors. TCRdb analysed the 5' RACE reads with MiXCR anew, one entry per CDR3 protein. The sample carries 10,000 or so distinct CDR3 sequences, approximately 12% recorded once. Sequenced here: lung tumor tissue, sampled at surgery. These receptors all come from a male donor with early-stage non-small cell lung cancer.

This clonotype was seen only a few times. This beta chain is off target for a library built for alpha chains, so its abundance means little. The chain is built from TRBV18 and TRBJ2-1; no firm D call. This CDR3 has 16 residues. V was trimmed by 0 bases and J by 7 bases, leaving 16 bases between them. Germline values: CDR1 KGHSH, CDR2 LQKENI. The CDR3 DNA follows: TGTGCCAGCTCACCACCGGCTAGAGCTACCGGTAATGAGCAGTTCTTC. The encoded protein is CASSPPARATGNEQFF.

This clonotype occurred many times. Since it is a stray read in a library aimed at alpha chains, this beta chain has a size that is not meaningful. The chain is built from TRBV29-1 and TRBJ1-4, with D unclear. Germline CDR1 reads SQVTM; CDR2 reads ANQGSEA. CDR3 length: 11 residues. Trimming shortened V by 5 bases and J by 13 bases, and 14 bases separated the two germline ends. The CDR3 spells CSVLTGSRLFF. The CDR3 DNA reads TGCAGCGTTCTGACTGGCTCCCGACTGTTTTTT.

This clonotype was picked up many times. In a library made to pick up alpha chains, this beta chain is a stray read with a size that means little. The chain employs TRBV11-2 and TRBJ2-3, with TRBD2 identical over 9 bases. Germline V gives CDR1 SGHAT, CDR2 FQNNGV. This CDR3 is built from 17 residues. With V trimmed by 5 bases and J by 4 bases, 13 bases remained unmatched. The CDR3 protein is CASSPRGSGRNADTQYF. The CDR3 nucleotides are TGTGCCAGCAGCCCGCGGGGGAGCGGGAGGAACGCAGATACGCAGTATTTT.

As concerns this clonotype: This beta chain turned up in a library designed for alpha chains; as an off-target read, its abundance says little. CDR3 residues: CASSVAFSPGVNEQFF. As DNA, the CDR3 is TGTGCCAGCAGCGTAGCTTTTAGTCCTGGGGTCAATGAGCAGTTCTTC. The rearrangement links TRBV9 to TRBJ2-1; D gene uncertain. V was clipped by 0 bases and J by 6 bases, with 16 bases between them. Germline V gives CDR1 SGDLS, CDR2 YYNGEE. The CDR3 spans 16 residues.

The sample holds a few counts of this clonotype. This beta chain is a stray sequence in a library constructed for alpha chains; its clone size is not meaningful. V gene TRBV20-1 combines with J gene TRBJ1-1; no definite D call. The germline CDR1 and CDR2 sequences are DFQATT and SNEGSKA (reference sequence). This CDR3 has 12 amino acids. Trimming took off 0 bases at V and 3 bases at J, with 5 bases between the two ends. The CDR3 nucleotides are TGCAGTGCTAGAGATCAGTACACTGAAGCTTTCTTT. Protein product: CSARDQYTEAFF.

This clonotype counts as medium-sized. Since it is a stray read in a library aimed at alpha chains, this beta chain has a size that is not meaningful. The chain combines TRBV7-8 with TRBJ2-3; 15 bases match TRBD2. The CDR3 spans 17 residues. V lost 5 bases to trimming and J lost 1 base; unmatched junction nucleotides: 4. Germline V gives CDR1 SGHVS, CDR2 FQNEAQ. The CDR3 protein is CASSPRTSGRGTDTQYF. The CDR3 DNA follows: TGTGCCAGCAGCCCCCGGACTAGCGGGAGGGGCACAGATACGCAGTATTTT.

This clonotype is classed as medium-sized. This beta chain appears as a stray read in a library generated for alpha chains; its size is not informative. This chain connects TRBV6-2 or TRBV6-3 to TRBJ2-7; D gene unclear. Trimming took off 5 bases at V and 5 bases at J, with 16 bases between the two ends. The CDR3 is made up of 14 amino acids. The germline V gene has CDR1 MNHEY and CDR2 SVGEGT. CDR3 nucleotides: TGTGCCAGCAGTCCGTGGACGGCTGGCGACGAGCAGTACTTC. It yields the protein CASSPWTAGDEQYF.

Concerning this clonotype itself: This beta chain came through as a stray read in a library set up for alpha chains, and its size says little. The rearrangement links TRBV12-3 or TRBV12-4 to TRBJ2-5; D is ambiguous. Trimming cost V 6 bases and J 5 bases, with 10 bases left between them. The CDR3 covers 12 residues. The CDR3 loop reads CASRGETETQYF. CDR3 sequence (DNA): TGTGCCAGCAGAGGAGAGACGGAGACCCAGTACTTC.

For this clonotype: The library was prepared for alpha chains; this beta chain is a stray read, so its frequency means little. The V and J genes are TRBV29-1 and TRBJ2-1; D gene unclear. The CDR3 spans 12 residues. Trimming removed 5 bases from V and 2 bases from J, with 7 bases in between. From germline, CDR1 is SQVTM and CDR2 ANQGSEA. The CDR3 DNA reads as TGCAGCGTTCCGACCACCTACAATGAGCAGTTCTTC. It codes for CSVPTTYNEQFF.

About this clonotype itself: This beta chain represents an off-target read in a library built for alpha chains; its size is of limited meaning. The gene calls are TRBV5-1 and TRBJ2-2, with D maybe TRBD1 (6 bases). This CDR3 is built from 15 residues. Trimming took off 2 bases at V and 4 bases at J, with 12 bases between the two ends. Germline values: CDR1 SGHRS, CDR2 YFSETQ. The CDR3, as DNA: TGCGCCAGCAGCTTACAGGGAAAGAGCACCGGGGAGCTGTTTTTT. This encodes CASSLQGKSTGELFF. The whole variable domain, filled in from reference TRBV5-1 and TRBJ2-2, reads KAGVTQTPRYLIKTRGQQVTLSCSPISGHRSVSWYQQTPGQGLQFLFEYFSETQRNKGNFPGRFSGRQFSNSRSEMNVSTLELGDSALYLCASSLQGKSTGELFFGEGSRLTVL.

This clonotype came up many times. Little can be read into the size of this beta chain, an off-target read in a library designed for alpha chains. The V and J genes are TRBV20-1 and TRBJ2-3; possibly TRBD1 or TRBD2 for D (5 bases each). Germline V lookup: CDR1 DFQATT, CDR2 SNEGSKA (reference sequence). The V and J ends lost 3 bases and 4 bases respectively, with 11 bases between them. The CDR3 loop spans 13 amino acids. The chain's CDR3 is CSASREQADTQYF. In DNA form, the CDR3 reads TGCAGTGCTAGCAGGGAGCAGGCAGATACGCAGTATTTT.

Ten or more counts support this clonotype. Within a library made for alpha chains, this beta chain is off target, and its count is uninformative. This chain links TRBV12-3 or TRBV12-4 with TRBJ1-3; TRBD1 matches 7 bases. The CDR3 length is 13 residues. V lost 5 bases and J lost 6; bases outside the gene matches: 4. The CDR3 sequence: CASSPGTENTIYF. The CDR3 region has the DNA TGTGCCAGCAGTCCCGGGACAGAAAACACCATATATTTT.

This clonotype was seen repeatedly, ten times or more. Found in a library prepared for alpha chains, this beta chain is an off-target read, and its abundance has little meaning. The CDR3 nucleotides are TGTGCCAGCAGCTTTTCCTCGAGCGGGATTGAGCAGTTCTTC. Translating gives CASSFSSSGIEQFF. This chain joins TRBV5-6 and TRBJ2-1; 7 bases line up with TRBD2. J lost 9 bases, V lost 2 bases, and 8 bases had no gene match. This CDR3 region has 14 residues. Germline CDR1 SGHDT, CDR2 YYEEEE.

This clonotype was counted at least ten times. As an off-target read in a library built for alpha chains, this beta chain has a frequency of little significance. This chain joins TRBV7-6 and TRBJ2-1; TRBD2 matches 11 bases. Trimming at V came to 4 bases and at J to 7 bases, leaving 6 bases not matched to a gene. There are 15 residues in the CDR3. The V gene's germline CDR1 is SGHVS and CDR2 FNYEAQ. The CDR3 is CASSSPLAGVNEQFF. CDR3 DNA sequence: TGTGCCAGCAGCTCGCCACTAGCGGGAGTAAATGAGCAGTTCTTC.

This clonotype was seen at least ten times. This beta chain turned up in a library designed for alpha chains; as an off-target read, its abundance says little. The V gene is TRBV7-8, the J gene TRBJ1-4; 7 bases are shared with TRBD1. CDR1 and CDR2 (germline): SGHVS, FQNEAQ. This CDR3 is 18 amino acids long. J was trimmed by 0 bases and V by 5 bases; bases with no gene match: 12. The DNA for the CDR3 is TGTGCCAGCAGCCCCAGAGGGGGCGGGTTGGCAACTAATGAAAAACTGTTTTTT. Translating gives CASSPRGGGLATNEKLFF.

This clonotype occurred many times. This beta chain was picked up by a library intended for alpha chains and is off target, so its count carries little meaning. The chain joins TRBV7-8 to TRBJ2-2; 13 positions agree with TRBD2. The V and J ends lost 1 base and 7 bases, in that order; junction bases with no gene match: 3. The CDR3 contains 16 residues. Germline V gene data show CDR1 as SGHVS and CDR2 as FQNEAQ. This chain's CDR3 is CASSLGLAGGHGELFF. CDR3 sequence (DNA): TGTGCCAGCAGCTTAGGACTAGCGGGAGGTCACGGGGAGCTGTTTTTT. Full variable domain (missing parts from reference TRBV7-8 and TRBJ2-2): GAGVSQSPRYKVAKRGQDVALRCDPISGHVSLFWYQQALGQGPEFLTYFQNEAQLDKSGLPSDRFFAERPEGSVSTLKIQRTQQEDSAVYLCASSLGLAGGHGELFFGEGSRLTVL.

By share of the sample, this clonotype is medium-sized (0.01 to 0.1%). This beta chain represents an off-target read in a library built for alpha chains; its size is of limited meaning. The chain couples TRBV7-2 to TRBJ2-7; no reliable D call. The germline V gene has CDR1 SGHTA and CDR2 FQGNSA. The V end lost 7 bases, the J end lost 7 bases, and 14 bases lay between the germline ends. There are 12 residues in the CDR3. The CDR3 DNA reads TGTGCCAGCAACACTTTCACAGAAGAGCAGTACTTC. This codes for CASNTFTEEQYF.

The table lists this clonotype with many counts. This beta chain is a stray read from a library made for alpha chains; its abundance is not meaningful. The DNA of the CDR3 is TGTGCCAGCAGCCACTACTTGGGACTAGCGGGCACAGATACGCAGTATTTT. This translates into CASSHYLGLAGTDTQYF. This sequence joins TRBV3-1 and TRBJ2-3; 11 positions agree with TRBD2. The germline V gene has CDR1 LGHDT and CDR2 YNNKEL (reference sequence). The junction had 6 bases not matched to a gene; V was cut back by 3 bases and J by 1 base. This CDR3 spans 17 amino acids.

This clonotype appeared many times. This beta chain is an off-target read within a library intended for alpha chains, so its frequency means little. This chain connects TRBV12-3 or TRBV12-4 to TRBJ2-4; 11 bases fit TRBD2. J gave up 3 bases and V 6 bases, and 4 bases lay outside the gene matches. This CDR3 spans 15 amino acids. CDR3 sequence reads: CASSHSGRDKNIQYF. The CDR3 DNA follows: TGTGCCAGCAGCCATAGCGGGAGGGACAAAAACATTCAGTACTTC.

There are many counts of this clonotype. For a library built for alpha chains, this beta chain is a stray read; little rests on its size. The chain links TRBV5-1 to TRBJ2-7; TRBD2 aligns across 9 bases. Germline lookup yields CDR1 SGHRS and CDR2 YFSETQ. Trimming cost V 0 bases and J 9 bases; bases outside gene matches: 4. This CDR3 has 13 amino acids. The CDR3 loop is CASSLEERGVQYF. CDR3 bases: TGCGCCAGCAGCTTGGAGGAGCGGGGGGTGCAGTACTTC.

This clonotype showed up many times. This beta chain was picked up by a library intended for alpha chains and is off target, so its count carries little meaning. V gene TRBV2 combines with J gene TRBJ2-3; 9 positions agree with TRBD2. V lost 8 bases, J lost 5 bases, and 5 bases stayed unmatched. Germline lookup yields CDR1 SNHLY and CDR2 FYNNEI. The CDR3 sequence is 13 residues long. CDR3 loop: CASCRGRGDTQYF. The CDR3 coding sequence is TGTGCCAGCTGTCGCGGGAGGGGAGATACGCAGTATTTT.

This clonotype was counted ten times or more. This beta chain is an unintended read in a library built for alpha chains; its size means little. This chain uses TRBV7-8 with TRBJ2-1; 9 bases align to TRBD2. The CDR3 sequence is 16 residues long. Germline V gives CDR1 SGHVS, CDR2 FQNEAQ. After removal of 6 bases from V and 8 bases from J, the junction contained 14 bases not matched to a gene. CDR3 bases: TGTGCCAGCAGTTCTGGTTGGGCGGGAGGGGTTTATGAGCAGTTCTTC. It specifies CASSSGWAGGVYEQFF.

Within the sample, this clonotype is medium-sized. The library was designed around alpha chains, so this beta chain is a stray read whose abundance carries little weight. The CDR3 DNA is TGCAGCGGGAGATCAGGGTCTGAAGCTTTCTTT. Protein product: CSGRSGSEAFF. V and J are TRBV29-1 and TRBJ1-1; D may be TRBD1 (5 bases). CDR1 and CDR2 (germline): SQVTM, ANQGSEA. CDR3 length: 11 residues. Trimming stripped 7 bases from V and 6 bases from J, with 12 bases between. Supplemented by reference TRBV29-1 and TRBJ1-1, the full variable domain reads SAVISQKPSRDICQRGTSLTIQCQVDSQVTMMFWYRQQPGQSLTLIATANQGSEATYESGFVIDKFPISRPNLTFSTLTVSNMSPEDSSIYLCSGRSGSEAFFGQGTRLTVV.

Comments on this clonotype: This beta chain is an unintended read in a library built for alpha chains; its size means little. The chain combines TRBV3-1 with TRBJ2-1; 8 bases fit TRBD2. Germline V gene lookup returns CDR1 LGHDT and CDR2 YNNKEL (reference sequence). After removal of 3 bases from V and 8 bases from J, the junction contained 9 bases not matched to a gene. This CDR3 is built from 15 residues. CDR3 coding DNA: TGTGCCAGCAGCCACGAGACGGGAGGGCCCGATGAGCAGTTCTTC. Residues: CASSHETGGPDEQFF.

A note on this clonotype: This beta chain represents an off-target read in a library built for alpha chains; its size is of limited meaning. The chain joins TRBV7-2 to TRBJ2-3; the D is unclear. CDR3 length equals 14 residues. Germline CDR1 reads SGHTA; CDR2 reads FQGNSA. Trimming stripped 1 base from V and 2 bases from J, with 7 bases between. The CDR3 spells CASSLGRSTDTQYF. DNA of the CDR3: TGTGCCAGCAGCTTAGGGAGATCCACAGATACGCAGTATTTT.

At least ten counts were recorded for this clonotype. Because this beta chain is a stray read in a library intended to capture alpha chains, its abundance should not be given much weight. This chain connects TRBV27 to TRBJ2-1; TRBD1 matches 8 bases. The germline CDR1 and CDR2 sequences are MNHEY and SMNVEV (reference sequence). The CDR3 runs to 14 residues. Unmatched junction bases numbered 8, after V lost 3 bases and J lost 10 bases. The CDR3 coding sequence is TGTGCCAGCAGTTTCAGGGGGCTCGCTATGGAGCAGTTCTTC. Its translation: CASSFRGLAMEQFF.

At least ten counts were recorded for this clonotype. This beta chain is a stray sequence in a library constructed for alpha chains; its clone size is not meaningful. V gene TRBV20-1 combines with J gene TRBJ1-3, with 9 nucleotides matching TRBD1. CDR1 and CDR2 (germline): DFQATT, SNEGSKA (reference sequence). CDR3 length: 15 residues. With V trimmed by 6 bases and J by 2 bases, 8 bases remained unmatched. For the CDR3, the DNA is TGCAGTGCCCGTCCCGGGACAGGGACTGGAAACACCATATATTTT. It codes for CSARPGTGTGNTIYF.

This clonotype was counted many times. Within a library made for alpha chains, this beta chain is off target, and its count is uninformative. The gene calls are TRBV5-1 and TRBJ2-3, with 7 positions matching TRBD1. The V gene end was trimmed by 0 bases and the J gene end by 4 bases; junction bases not matched to a gene: 5. Per germline, CDR1 SGHRS and CDR2 YFSETQ. The CDR3 loop spans 15 amino acids. The CDR3 reads CASSLGQGVADTQYF. The CDR3 DNA follows: TGCGCCAGCAGCTTGGGACAGGGTGTGGCAGATACGCAGTATTTT. Combining the CDR3 with reference TRBV5-1 and TRBJ2-3 gives the whole variable domain KAGVTQTPRYLIKTRGQQVTLSCSPISGHRSVSWYQQTPGQGLQFLFEYFSETQRNKGNFPGRFSGRQFSNSRSEMNVSTLELGDSALYLCASSLGQGVADTQYFGPGTRLTVL.

By sample fraction, this clonotype is medium-sized. The library was prepared for alpha chains; this beta chain is a stray read, so its frequency means little. The rearrangement links TRBV10-3 to TRBJ2-3; weak D call: TRBD1 (6 bases). Trimming pared 2 bases from V and 2 bases from J, leaving 17 bases between. CDR1 and CDR2 (germline): ENHRY, SYGVKD. The CDR3 spans 17 residues. In DNA, the CDR3 is TGTGCCATCAGTGAGGAAAGGGGGTTCCGATTCACAGATACGCAGTATTTT. Amino acids: CAISEERGFRFTDTQYF.

In regard to this clonotype: Little can be read into the size of this beta chain, an off-target read in a library designed for alpha chains. V gene TRBV6-1 combines with J gene TRBJ2-1; TRBD2 matches at 8 bases. CDR1 is MNHNS, CDR2 SASEGT, per germline. The CDR3 extends over 12 amino acids. Trimming cost V 11 bases and J 1 base; bases outside gene matches: 1. The CDR3 sequence is CAGGRSYNEQFF. CDR3 in DNA: TGTGCCGGCGGGAGGTCCTACAATGAGCAGTTCTTC.